These T cell receptor beta chains were read from a single sample in a study of Ad26.COV2.S vaccination and SARS-CoV-2 variants. Repertoires were generated with immunoSEQ multiplex PCR, while TCRdb's copy carries only in-frame clones and drops some. The table records about 680,000 clones, roughly 90% of them present only once. Here the sequenced sample was peripheral blood, taken in a trial of Ad26.COV2.S vaccine versus placebo. The receptors stem from a person between 18 and 65 years old who received the Ad26.COV2.S COVID-19 vaccine or a placebo. The CDR3 runs from the conserved cysteine through the conserved F or W.

j_call v_call cdr3_aa
TRBJ1-6 TRBV6-4 CASSASTGQNSPLHF
TRBJ1-2 TRBV18 CASSPLREANYGYTF
TRBJ2-7 TRBV5-4 CASSKGQASYEQYF
TRBJ2-4 TRBV5-6 CASSLGVGVGNIQYF
TRBJ2-2 TRBV25-1 CASSESGPNTGELFF
TRBJ2-1 TRBV3-1/TRBV3-2 CASRGFPYKTRGRNEQFF
TRBJ2-1 TRBV7-9 CASGTSGLFHGNEQFF
TRBJ2-1 TRBV19 CASSSSPPPGSNEQFF
TRBJ2-7 TRBV28 CASSAGDYEQYF
TRBJ1-5 TRBV19 CASSNYIGESWPQHF
TRBJ2-1 TRBV14 CASSQDLYTYNEQFF
TRBJ1-4 TRBV7-9 CASSLTGFNEKLFF
TRBJ1-1 TRBV5-1 CASGGRGMNTEAFF
TRBJ1-1 TRBV4-1 CASSQVGTTEAFF
TRBJ2-7 TRBV20-1 CSALQAYEQYF